The source of this T cell receptor (beta chain) is a study of cytomegalovirus exposure and HLA in healthy donors. Broader study findings: For TCR beta chains, V- and J-gene trimming was later linked to a missense DCLRE1C variant. Most TCR sequences were seen very rarely across donors, but some public TCRs occurred in many. Reports state that TCR beta sequences accurately predicted most subjects' HLA-A and HLA-B alleles.

PCR amplification relied on 60 Vbeta primers (plus 13 Jbeta primers). Some clones are missing from TCRdb's copy, which holds only in-frame ones; the method was immunoSEQ multiplex PCR. Of around 140,000 clones in the sample, approximately 82% were seen once. Worth noting for this clone: What it binds is not known.

J gave up 6 bases and V 3 bases, and 3 bases lay outside the gene matches. The germline V gene has CDR1 SGDLS and CDR2 YYNGEE. This CDR3 is 15 amino acids long. The rearrangement links TRBV9 to TRBJ2-1; TRBD2 matches at 13 bases. Sequences were obtained from PBMCs. The TCR originated in a man aged 35 to 55 in good health and CMV-seronegative. CDR3 bases: TGTGCCAGCAGCGAGGGGACTAGCGGGGTCAATGAGCAGTTCTTC. It translates to CASSEGTSGVNEQFF. The full variable domain, completed using reference TRBV9 and TRBJ2-1, is DSGVTQTPKHLITATGQRVTLRCSPRSGDLSVYWYQQSLDQGLQFLIQYYNGEERAKGNILERFSAQQFPDLHSELNLSSLELGDSALYFCASSEGTSGVNEQFFGPGTRLTVL.